This TCR beta chain was documented in a study of cytomegalovirus exposure and HLA in healthy donors. Study results and caveats: Prior analysis indicated that the majority of TCR beta V segments exhibited productivity approximately 87% or approximately 30% of the time. Later analysis identified a missense DCLRE1C variant that was linked to TCR beta V- and J-gene trimming. The classifier reportedly diagnosed cytomegalovirus status with high specificity and sensitivity.

This clone occurred many times. Its antigen is unknown. Trimming removed 5 bases from V and 6 bases from J, with 11 bases in between. The CDR3 has 12 residues. Per germline, CDR1 SEHNR and CDR2 FQNEAQ (reference sequence). The PCR ran on 60 Vbeta and 13 Jbeta primers. Using immunoSEQ multiplex PCR, the repertoire was profiled, and TCRdb retains in-frame clones only, with some absent. Here the sample spans some 140,000 clones, 80% being singletons. Unrecorded immune exposures were likely, despite nominal health at sampling. The V gene is TRBV7-9, the J gene TRBJ2-7; possibly TRBD1 for D (5 bases). Sequenced input: PBMCs. The clonotype comes from a man aged 30 to 45 in good health and CMV-seropositive. CDR3 coding DNA: TGTGCCAGCAGCCAGGGATTCGGCGAGCAGTACTTC. It codes for CASSQGFGEQYF.